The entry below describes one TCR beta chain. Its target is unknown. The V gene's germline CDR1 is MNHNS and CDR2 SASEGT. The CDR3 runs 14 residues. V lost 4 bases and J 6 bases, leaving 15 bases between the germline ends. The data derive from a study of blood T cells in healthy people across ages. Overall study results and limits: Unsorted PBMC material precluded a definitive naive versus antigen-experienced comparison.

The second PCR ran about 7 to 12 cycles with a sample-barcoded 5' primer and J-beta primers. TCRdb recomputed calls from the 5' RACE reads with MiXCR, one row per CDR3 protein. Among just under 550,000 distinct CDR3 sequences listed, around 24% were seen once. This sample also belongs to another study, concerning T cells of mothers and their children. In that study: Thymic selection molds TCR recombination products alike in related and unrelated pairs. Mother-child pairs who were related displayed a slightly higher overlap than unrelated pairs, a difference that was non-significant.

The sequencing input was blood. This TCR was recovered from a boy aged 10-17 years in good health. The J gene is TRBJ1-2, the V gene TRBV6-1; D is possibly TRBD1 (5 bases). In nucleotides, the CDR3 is TGTGCCAGCAGTGTAAAGGCGGGGGTTGATGGCTACACCTTC. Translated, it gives CASSVKAGVDGYTF.